The entry below gives a single T cell receptor (beta chain) sequence along with its context. The target antigen is unknown. Nominally healthy donors were sampled, though unrecorded immune exposures were likely. The PCR used 60 Vbeta and 13 Jbeta primers. Sequencing used immunoSEQ multiplex PCR; TCRdb keeps in-frame clones, though not all of them. This table holds more than 85,000 clones, over 60% found once. The sample comes from a study of cytomegalovirus exposure and HLA in healthy donors. CDR1 and CDR2 from the germline V gene are SGHKS and YYEKEE (reference sequence). V shed 3 bases and J shed 1 base, with 16 bases lying between them. The CDR3 length is 16 residues. General study points: CMV serostatus was the sole immune exposure information available.

This sequence originates from a woman aged 55-69 years in good health and CMV-seropositive. The sample taken for sequencing was PBMCs. The chain recombines TRBV5-5 with TRBJ1-1, with a possible D match to TRBD1 (5 bases). The CDR3 DNA follows: TGTGCCAGCAGCTGGGGACTGCGGATCCAGAACACTGAAGCTTTCTTT. Amino acid sequence: CASSWGLRIQNTEAFF.